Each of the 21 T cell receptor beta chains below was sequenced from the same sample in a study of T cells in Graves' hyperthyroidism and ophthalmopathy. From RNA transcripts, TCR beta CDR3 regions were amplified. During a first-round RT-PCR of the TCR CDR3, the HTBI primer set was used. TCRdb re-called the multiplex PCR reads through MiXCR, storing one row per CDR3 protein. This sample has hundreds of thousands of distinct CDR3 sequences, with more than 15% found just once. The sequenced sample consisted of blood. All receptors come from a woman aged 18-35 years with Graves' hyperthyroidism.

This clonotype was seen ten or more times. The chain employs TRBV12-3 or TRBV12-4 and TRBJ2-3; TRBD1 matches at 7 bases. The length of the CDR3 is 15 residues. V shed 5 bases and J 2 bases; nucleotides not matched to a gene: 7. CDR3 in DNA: TGTGCCAGCAGTAGCAGGGGGAGCCACACAGATACGCAGTATTTT. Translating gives CASSSRGSHTDTQYF.

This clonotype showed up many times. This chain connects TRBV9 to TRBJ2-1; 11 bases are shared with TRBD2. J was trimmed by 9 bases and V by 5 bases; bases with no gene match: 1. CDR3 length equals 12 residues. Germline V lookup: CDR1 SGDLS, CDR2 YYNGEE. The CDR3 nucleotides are TGTGCCAGCAGTACTAGCGGGGGTGAGCAGTTCTTC. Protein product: CASSTSGGEQFF.

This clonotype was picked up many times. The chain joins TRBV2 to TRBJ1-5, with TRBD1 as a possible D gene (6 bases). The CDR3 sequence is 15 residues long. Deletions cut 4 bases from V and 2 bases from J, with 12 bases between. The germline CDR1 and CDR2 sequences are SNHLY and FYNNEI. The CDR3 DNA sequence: TGTGCCAGCAGTGGCCTAGGGGGGGGCAATCAGCCCCAGCATTTT. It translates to CASSGLGGGNQPQHF.

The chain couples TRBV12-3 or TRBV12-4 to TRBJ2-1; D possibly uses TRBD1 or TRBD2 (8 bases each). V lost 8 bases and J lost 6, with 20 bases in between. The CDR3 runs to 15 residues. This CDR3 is CASVYQGAGGNEQFF. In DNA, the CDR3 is TGTGCCAGCGTATACCAGGGGGCGGGAGGCAATGAGCAGTTCTTC.

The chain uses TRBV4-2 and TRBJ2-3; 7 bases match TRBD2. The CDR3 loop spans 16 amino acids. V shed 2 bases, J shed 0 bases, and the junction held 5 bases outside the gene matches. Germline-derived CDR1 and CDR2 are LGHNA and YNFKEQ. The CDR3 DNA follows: TGTGCCAGCAGCCAACTAGCGGTGGGGAGCACAGATACGCAGTATTTT. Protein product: CASSQLAVGSTDTQYF.

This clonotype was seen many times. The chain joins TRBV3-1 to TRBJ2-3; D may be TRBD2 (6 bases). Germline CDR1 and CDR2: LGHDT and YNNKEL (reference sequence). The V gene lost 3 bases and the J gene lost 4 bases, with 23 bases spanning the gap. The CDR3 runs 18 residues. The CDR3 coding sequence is TGTGCCAGCAGCCACCTTGCATGGGCGGGACGGGGATCAGATACGCAGTATTTT. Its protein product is CASSHLAWAGRGSDTQYF.

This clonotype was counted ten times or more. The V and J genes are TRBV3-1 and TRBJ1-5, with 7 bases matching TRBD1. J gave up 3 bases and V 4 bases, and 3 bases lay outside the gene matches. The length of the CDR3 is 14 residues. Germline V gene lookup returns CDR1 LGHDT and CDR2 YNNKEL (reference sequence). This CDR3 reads CASSRGQTNQPQHF. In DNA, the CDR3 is TGTGCCAGCAGCCGGGGACAGACCAATCAGCCCCAGCATTTT.

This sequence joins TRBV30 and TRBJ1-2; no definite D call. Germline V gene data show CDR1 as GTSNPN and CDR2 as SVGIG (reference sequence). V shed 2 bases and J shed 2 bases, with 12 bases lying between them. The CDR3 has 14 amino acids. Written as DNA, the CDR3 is TGTGCCTGGAGTATAGCACCTAGAAACTATGGCTACACCTTC. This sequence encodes CAWSIAPRNYGYTF.

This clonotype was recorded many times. The CDR3 loop is CASTQLAGGNEQFF. DNA for the CDR3: TGTGCCAGCACCCAACTAGCGGGGGGCAATGAGCAGTTCTTC. The chain joins TRBV27 to TRBJ2-1; 12 bases agree with TRBD2. The CDR3 extends over 14 amino acids. Germline lookup yields CDR1 MNHEY and CDR2 SMNVEV (reference sequence). V dropped 7 bases and J dropped 6; count of bases not matched to a gene: 4.

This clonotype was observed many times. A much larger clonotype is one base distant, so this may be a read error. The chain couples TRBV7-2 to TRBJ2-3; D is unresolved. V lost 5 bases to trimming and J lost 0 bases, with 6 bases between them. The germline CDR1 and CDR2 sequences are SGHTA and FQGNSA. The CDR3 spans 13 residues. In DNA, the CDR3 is TGTGCCAGCAGCCAGGAAAGCACAGATACGCAGTATTTT. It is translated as CASSQESTDTQYF.

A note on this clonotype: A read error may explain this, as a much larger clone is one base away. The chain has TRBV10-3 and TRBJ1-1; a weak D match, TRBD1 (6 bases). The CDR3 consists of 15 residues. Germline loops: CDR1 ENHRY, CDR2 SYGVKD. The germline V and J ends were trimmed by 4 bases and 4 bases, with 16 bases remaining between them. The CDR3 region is CAISGGRGMSTEAFF. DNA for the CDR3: TGTGCCATCAGTGGGGGAAGGGGGATGAGCACTGAAGCTTTCTTT.

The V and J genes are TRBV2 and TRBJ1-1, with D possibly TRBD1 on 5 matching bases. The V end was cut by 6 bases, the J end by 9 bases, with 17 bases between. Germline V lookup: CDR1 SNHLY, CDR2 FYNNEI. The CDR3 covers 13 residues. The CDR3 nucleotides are TGTGCCAGCAGCGACTGGGGGAGGAACCAAGCTTTCTTT. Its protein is CASSDWGRNQAFF.

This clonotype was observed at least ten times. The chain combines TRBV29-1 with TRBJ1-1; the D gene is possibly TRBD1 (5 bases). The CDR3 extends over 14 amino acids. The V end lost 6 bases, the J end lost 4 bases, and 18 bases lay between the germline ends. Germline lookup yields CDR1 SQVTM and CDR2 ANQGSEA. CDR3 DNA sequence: TGCAGCGTCGCAGGGCGTGAGGGCGGCACTGAAGCTTTCTTT. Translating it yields CSVAGREGGTEAFF.

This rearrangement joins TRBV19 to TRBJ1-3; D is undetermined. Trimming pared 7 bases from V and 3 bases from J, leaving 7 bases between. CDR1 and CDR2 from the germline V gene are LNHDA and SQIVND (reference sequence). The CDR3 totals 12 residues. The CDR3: CASIGVGNTIYF. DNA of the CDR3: TGTGCCAGTATTGGGGTTGGAAACACCATATATTTT.

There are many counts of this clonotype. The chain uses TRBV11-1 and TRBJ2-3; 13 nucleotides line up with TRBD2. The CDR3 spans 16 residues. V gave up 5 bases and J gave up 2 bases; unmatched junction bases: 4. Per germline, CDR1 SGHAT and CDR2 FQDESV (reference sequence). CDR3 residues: CASSKGTSGITDTQYF. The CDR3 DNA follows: TGTGCCAGCAGCAAGGGGACTAGCGGGATCACAGATACGCAGTATTTT.

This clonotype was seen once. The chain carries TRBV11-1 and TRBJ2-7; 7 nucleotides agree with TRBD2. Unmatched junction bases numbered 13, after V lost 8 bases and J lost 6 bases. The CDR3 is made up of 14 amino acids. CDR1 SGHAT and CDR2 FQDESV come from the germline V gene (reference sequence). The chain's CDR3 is CASGPAGPLPEQYF. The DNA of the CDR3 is TGTGCCAGCGGACCAGCGGGACCTCTCCCCGAGCAGTACTTC. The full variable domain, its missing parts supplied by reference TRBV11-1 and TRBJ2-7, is EAEVAQSPRYKITEKSQAVAFWCDPISGHATLYWYRQILGQGPELLVQFQDESVVDDSQLPKDRFSAERLKGVDSTLKIQPAELGDSAMYLCASGPAGPLPEQYFGPGTRLTVT.

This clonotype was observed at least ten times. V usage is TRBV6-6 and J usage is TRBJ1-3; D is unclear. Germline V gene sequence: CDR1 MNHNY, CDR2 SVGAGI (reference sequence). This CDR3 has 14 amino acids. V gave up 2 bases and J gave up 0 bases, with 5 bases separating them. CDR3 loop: CASSYGYSGNTIYF. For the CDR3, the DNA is TGTGCCAGCAGTTACGGGTACTCTGGAAACACCATATATTTT.

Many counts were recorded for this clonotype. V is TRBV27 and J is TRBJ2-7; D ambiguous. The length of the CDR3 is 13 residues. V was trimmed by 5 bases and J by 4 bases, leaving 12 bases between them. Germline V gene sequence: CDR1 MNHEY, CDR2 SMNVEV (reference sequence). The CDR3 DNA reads TGTGCCAGCAGTGGCTTTACCGGTTACGAGCAGTACTTC. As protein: CASSGFTGYEQYF.

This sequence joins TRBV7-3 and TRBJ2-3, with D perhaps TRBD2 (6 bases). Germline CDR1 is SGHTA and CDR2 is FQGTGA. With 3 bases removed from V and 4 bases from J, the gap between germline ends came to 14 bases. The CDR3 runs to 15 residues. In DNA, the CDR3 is TGTGCCAGCAGCTTCGGCCAGCGGGTAGCAGATACGCAGTATTTT. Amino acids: CASSFGQRVADTQYF.

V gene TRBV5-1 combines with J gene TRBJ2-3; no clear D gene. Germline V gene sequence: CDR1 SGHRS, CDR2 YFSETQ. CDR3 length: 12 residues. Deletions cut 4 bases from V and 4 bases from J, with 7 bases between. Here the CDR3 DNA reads TGCGCCAGCAGCCAACAAGCAGATACGCAGTATTTT. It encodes CASSQQADTQYF.

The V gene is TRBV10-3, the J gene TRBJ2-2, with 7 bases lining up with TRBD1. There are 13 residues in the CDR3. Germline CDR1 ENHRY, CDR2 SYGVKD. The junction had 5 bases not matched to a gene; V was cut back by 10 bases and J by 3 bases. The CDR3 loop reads CANRGRDTGELFF. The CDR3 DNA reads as TGTGCCAACAGGGGACGGGACACCGGGGAGCTGTTTTTT.